The entry below describes one T cell receptor beta chain. The antigen is unknown. The sample originates from a study of T cell responses to AZD1222 COVID-19 vaccine. Study overall: Analyses pooled second doses at about 4 or about 12 weeks. Study-level points and caveats: Seropositivity was recorded at baseline in only 6 or 7 AZD1222 recipients.

The assay was immunoSEQ multiplex PCR, and TCRdb's table has in-frame clones only and misses some. The sample records about 92,000 clones, approximately 84% being singletons. Here the sequenced sample was peripheral blood, taken on day 0 of AZD1222 vaccination. The receptor was derived from an adult in good health.

The CDR3 nucleotides are TGTGCCAGCGGGAAGAGCTCCTACGAGCAGTACTTC. Its protein product is CASGKSSYEQYF. V and J are TRBV12-3 or TRBV12-4 and TRBJ2-7; D remains unclear. Trimming took 8 bases from V and 0 from J, leaving 8 bases between them. The CDR3 consists of 12 residues.